This is a list of T cell receptor beta chains from one sample in a study of blood T cell repertoires in COVID-19. Sequencing used immunoSEQ multiplex PCR; TCRdb keeps in-frame clones, though not all of them. The sample has roughly 170,000 clones, 70% to 80% seen once. The sample consisted of PBMCs or T cells enriched from blood (not recorded which). Source of these receptors: a woman aged 45 to 65 who had recovered from COVID-19. Both conserved end residues are part of each CDR3. Fields, in order: D gene, V gene, clone size, J gene, CDR3 protein, CDR3 DNA. A D gene is named only where the DNA matches it firmly. Only some rows state a clone size, as once, few, many or a class for expanded clones.

d_gene: .
v_gene: TRBV29-1
abundance: .
j_gene: TRBJ1-2
CDR3aa: CSVAWGVGGYTF
CDR3nt: TGCAGCGTTGCGTGGGGGGTCGGTGGCTACACCTTC

d_gene: .
v_gene: TRBV6-2/TRBV6-3
abundance: .
j_gene: TRBJ2-3
CDR3aa: CASSYVAVQGEDTQYF
CDR3nt: TGTGCCAGCAGTTACGTAGCGGTTCAAGGGGAAGATACGCAGTATTTT

d_gene: .
v_gene: TRBV11-2
abundance: once
j_gene: TRBJ2-7
CDR3aa: CASSFGPAYEQYF
CDR3nt: TGTGCCAGCAGCTTTGGGCCCGCCTACGAGCAGTACTTC

d_gene: .
v_gene: TRBV19
abundance: .
j_gene: TRBJ2-2
CDR3aa: CASSSQGFTGELFF
CDR3nt: TGTGCCAGTAGTTCTCAGGGATTCACCGGGGAGCTGTTTTTT

d_gene: .
v_gene: TRBV10-3
abundance: .
j_gene: TRBJ1-6
CDR3aa: CAISKDKLNSPLHF
CDR3nt: TGTGCCATCAGTAAGGACAAGCTCAATTCACCCCTCCACTTT

d_gene: TRBD1
v_gene: TRBV7-8
abundance: .
j_gene: TRBJ2-7
CDR3aa: CASSPWTGKNEQYF
CDR3nt: TGTGCCAGCAGCCCCTGGACAGGGAAGAACGAGCAGTACTTC

d_gene: .
v_gene: TRBV9
abundance: .
j_gene: TRBJ1-1
CDR3aa: CASSSLEGAARGAFF
CDR3nt: TGTGCCAGCAGTTCCCTGGAAGGGGCTGCCCGTGGGGCTTTCTTT

d_gene: TRBD2
v_gene: TRBV27
abundance: .
j_gene: TRBJ2-1
CDR3aa: CASSFVAGTISYNEQFF
CDR3nt: TGTGCCAGCAGTTTCGTAGCGGGAACTATCTCCTACAATGAGCAGTTCTTC

d_gene: TRBD1
v_gene: TRBV28
abundance: .
j_gene: TRBJ2-7
CDR3aa: CASNTGGYEQYF
CDR3nt: TGTGCCAGCAATACAGGGGGGTACGAGCAGTACTTC

d_gene: .
v_gene: TRBV29-1
abundance: few
j_gene: TRBJ1-1
CDR3aa: CSSAVGSGDTEAFF
CDR3nt: TGCAGCTCCGCTGTCGGGTCCGGGGATACTGAAGCTTTCTTT

d_gene: .
v_gene: TRBV18
abundance: .
j_gene: TRBJ1-1
CDR3aa: CASSLTQEKSGAEAFF
CDR3nt: TGTGCCAGCTCACTAACTCAAGAGAAATCGGGAGCTGAAGCTTTCTTT

d_gene: TRBD1
v_gene: TRBV28
abundance: .
j_gene: TRBJ1-2
CDR3aa: CASSYNLQGTYGYTF
CDR3nt: TGTGCCAGCAGTTATAATCTACAGGGGACCTATGGCTACACCTTC

d_gene: TRBD1
v_gene: TRBV4-1
abundance: .
j_gene: TRBJ1-3
CDR3aa: CASSQRDSASGNTIYF
CDR3nt: TGCGCCAGCAGCCAAAGGGACAGTGCCTCTGGAAACACCATATATTTT

d_gene: TRBD1
v_gene: TRBV13
abundance: .
j_gene: TRBJ2-3
CDR3aa: CASSFRTGRRTDTQYF
CDR3nt: TGTGCCAGCAGCTTCAGGACAGGGAGAAGGACAGATACGCAGTATTTT

d_gene: .
v_gene: TRBV5-1
abundance: .
j_gene: TRBJ1-5
CDR3aa: CASSLFTGQGQPQHF
CDR3nt: TGCGCCAGCAGCTTGTTTACAGGGCAAGGTCAGCCCCAGCATTTT

d_gene: .
v_gene: TRBV27
abundance: .
j_gene: TRBJ2-7
CDR3aa: CATGSDYSYEQYF
CDR3nt: TGTGCCACCGGCAGCGACTACTCCTACGAGCAGTACTTC

d_gene: .
v_gene: TRBV7-9
abundance: .
j_gene: TRBJ2-3
CDR3aa: CASSAYREKHTDTQYF
CDR3nt: TGTGCCAGCAGCGCCTACCGGGAGAAGCACACAGATACGCAGTATTTT

d_gene: .
v_gene: TRBV9
abundance: .
j_gene: TRBJ1-2
CDR3aa: CASSVSQGLPGYTF
CDR3nt: TGTGCCAGCAGCGTATCTCAGGGCCTGCCTGGCTACACCTTC

d_gene: TRBD2
v_gene: TRBV10-1
abundance: once
j_gene: TRBJ2-5
CDR3aa: CASSEVIHPGGETQYF
CDR3nt: TGCGCCAGCAGTGAAGTGATCCACCCGGGGGGAGAGACCCAGTACTTC

d_gene: .
v_gene: TRBV28
abundance: .
j_gene: TRBJ1-3
CDR3aa: CASTGSGNTIYF
CDR3nt: TGTGCCAGCACGGGCTCTGGAAACACCATATATTTT

d_gene: TRBD1
v_gene: TRBV27
abundance: .
j_gene: TRBJ1-5
CDR3aa: CATALRQGGQPQHF
CDR3nt: TGTGCCACCGCTCTGAGACAGGGCGGCCAGCCCCAGCATTTT

d_gene: .
v_gene: TRBV13
abundance: .
j_gene: TRBJ1-2
CDR3aa: CASSLITGFTYGYTF
CDR3nt: TGTGCCAGCAGCTTAATAACAGGGTTTACCTATGGCTACACCTTC